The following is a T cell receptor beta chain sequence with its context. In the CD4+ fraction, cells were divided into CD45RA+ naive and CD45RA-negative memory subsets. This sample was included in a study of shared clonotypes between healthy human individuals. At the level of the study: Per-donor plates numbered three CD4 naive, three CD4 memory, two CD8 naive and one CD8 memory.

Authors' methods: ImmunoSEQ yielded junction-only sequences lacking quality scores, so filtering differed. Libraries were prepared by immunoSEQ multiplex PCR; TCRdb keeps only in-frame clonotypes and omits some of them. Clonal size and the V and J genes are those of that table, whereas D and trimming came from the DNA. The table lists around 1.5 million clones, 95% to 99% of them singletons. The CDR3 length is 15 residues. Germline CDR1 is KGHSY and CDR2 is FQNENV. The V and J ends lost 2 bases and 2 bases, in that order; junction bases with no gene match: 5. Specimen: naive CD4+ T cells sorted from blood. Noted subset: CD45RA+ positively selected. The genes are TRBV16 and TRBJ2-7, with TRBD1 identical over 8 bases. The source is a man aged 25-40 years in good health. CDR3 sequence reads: CASSQRTGKPYEQYF. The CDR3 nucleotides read TGTGCCAGCAGCCAACGGACAGGGAAACCCTACGAGCAGTACTTC.